This TCR beta chain was identified during a study of cytomegalovirus exposure and HLA in healthy donors. Study observations and caveats: In a later analysis, the majority of CMV-associated beta chains seemingly showed HLA restriction. Later on, a genetic analysis was performed. It linked a missense variant in DCLRE1C with V- and J-gene trimming of TCR beta. In an earlier analysis, in several hundred donors, most V segments appeared productive either ~87% or ~30% of the time.

For this clone: Its antigen is still unknown.

The CDR3 consists of 14 residues. Between the trimmed V and J ends, which lost 2 bases and 5 bases, there was a span of 12 bases. CDR1 and CDR2 (germline): MDHEN, SYDVKM. Use of 60 Vbeta and 13 Jbeta primers characterized the PCR. TCRdb's table, derived via immunoSEQ multiplex PCR, lists solely in-frame clones and lacks some. The sample has under 300,000 clones, 80% to 90% seen once. The material sequenced was PBMCs. This sequence originates from a woman in her thirties or forties in good health and CMV-seropositive. This sequence joins TRBV28 and TRBJ1-2; no clear D gene. The CDR3 DNA is TGTGCCAGCAGTTTAGTAGGCCGACTATATGGCTACACCTTC. This gives the protein CASSLVGRLYGYTF.